This passage covers 13 T cell receptor beta chains from one sample sequenced in a study of CD8 T cells in ankylosing spondylitis. TCRdb processed the 5' RACE reads anew with MiXCR; each CDR3 protein has one entry. The table includes 150,000 to 200,000 distinct CDR3 sequences, approximately 12% detected once. The sample was blood, either unsorted or a sorted T cell fraction (not recorded which). The receptors shown here come from a female donor with ankylosing spondylitis or in good health (not recorded which).

Only a few counts were recorded for this clonotype. The rearrangement uses TRBV5-1 and TRBJ2-1; 7 positions agree with TRBD2. This CDR3 is built from 14 residues. After removal of 0 bases from V and 7 bases from J, the junction contained 4 bases not matched to a gene. Germline V gene data show CDR1 as SGHRS and CDR2 as YFSETQ. Here the CDR3 DNA reads TGCGCCAGCAGCTTGGGGGGGGGGTTAAATGAGCAGTTCTTC. Translated, it gives CASSLGGGLNEQFF.

The chain is built from TRBV18 and TRBJ1-2; tentatively, D is TRBD1 (5 bases). V lost 3 bases, J lost 4 bases, and 24 bases lay in between. The CDR3 covers 18 residues. Germline-derived CDR1 and CDR2 are KGHSH and LQKENI. The CDR3 DNA follows: TGTGCCAGCTCACCTCTTGGGGCACGGCTCGGGCAGAGCTATGGCTACACCTTC. Translated, it gives CASSPLGARLGQSYGYTF.

The genes are TRBV9 and TRBJ2-2, with 8 bases lining up with TRBD2. This CDR3 spans 16 amino acids. Germline V gene lookup returns CDR1 SGDLS and CDR2 YYNGEE. J gave up 1 base and V 7 bases, and 9 bases lay outside the gene matches. The CDR3 loop reads CASAKSGSRNTGELFF. Written as DNA, the CDR3 is TGTGCCAGCGCAAAAAGCGGGAGCCGGAACACCGGGGAGCTGTTTTTT.

In this sample, this clonotype turned up many times. This sequence joins TRBV7-9 and TRBJ2-2, with 8 bases matching TRBD2. The CDR3 length is 17 residues. Germline values: CDR1 SEHNR, CDR2 FQNEAQ (reference sequence). V trimming: 4 bases; J trimming: 0 bases; junction bases outside the gene matches: 7. The DNA for the CDR3 is TGTGCCAGCAGCTCCGGACTAGCCAAAGCGAACACCGGGGAGCTGTTTTTT. It translates to CASSSGLAKANTGELFF.

This clonotype was counted at least ten times. This sequence joins TRBV12-5 and TRBJ1-1, with D possibly being TRBD1 (5 bases). V was clipped by 5 bases and J by 6 bases, with 16 bases between them. Germline loops: CDR1 LGHNT, CDR2 FRNRAP. This CDR3 spans 14 amino acids. The CDR3 reads CASGTPGGRAEAFF. The CDR3 coding sequence is TGTGCTAGTGGTACCCCCGGGGGTCGCGCTGAAGCTTTCTTT.

The V call is TRBV29-1, the J call TRBJ1-2; D gene ambiguous. CDR3 length: 14 residues. Germline CDR1 is SQVTM and CDR2 is ANQGSEA. Trimming stripped 1 base from V and 4 bases from J, with 13 bases between. CDR3 loop: CSVEGPLRTYGYTF. CDR3 DNA sequence: TGCAGCGTTGAAGGGCCCCTGAGGACCTATGGCTACACCTTC.

This clonotype occurred many times. This sequence joins TRBV4-3 and TRBJ2-2, with a weak D call TRBD2 (6 bases). The length of the CDR3 is 14 residues. CDR1 and CDR2 from the germline V gene are LGHNA and YSLEER. V gave up 1 base and J gave up 6 bases, with 9 bases separating them. The CDR3 spells CASSQGLEPGELFF. The CDR3 coding sequence is TGCGCCAGCAGCCAAGGACTAGAGCCCGGGGAGCTGTTTTTT.

At least ten counts were recorded for this clonotype. At one boundary the junction diverges from the germline segment, which might be a read error. The chain links TRBV6-1 to TRBJ2-3; TRBD2 matches 10 bases. Germline V gene lookup returns CDR1 MNHNS and CDR2 SASEGT. The CDR3 totals 15 residues. This CDR3 is CASSEAGGFTDTQYF. CDR3 nucleotide sequence: TGTGCCAGCAGCGAAGCGGGAGGGTTCACAGATACGCAGTATTTT.

This clonotype was seen a handful of times. The V call is TRBV6-5, the J call TRBJ2-3; 7 bases match TRBD2. Trimming at V came to 4 bases and at J to 4 bases, leaving 8 bases not matched to a gene. The CDR3 is made up of 15 amino acids. Germline CDR1 MNHEY, CDR2 SVGAGI. CDR3 nucleotides: TGTGCCAGCAGTTTCATCGGACTAGACGCAGATACGCAGTATTTT. Amino acid sequence: CASSFIGLDADTQYF.

The chain carries TRBV9 and TRBJ2-7; D remains unclear. The CDR3 has 16 residues. CDR1 is SGDLS, CDR2 YYNGEE, per germline. V lost 0 bases and J lost 3, with 16 bases in between. CDR3 coding DNA: TGTGCCAGCAGCGTAGATGGGTTTTCACCTCTCTACGAGCAGTACTTC. Translated, it gives CASSVDGFSPLYEQYF. Combining the CDR3 with reference TRBV9 and TRBJ2-7 gives the whole variable domain DSGVTQTPKHLITATGQRVTLRCSPRSGDLSVYWYQQSLDQGLQFLIQYYNGEERAKGNILERFSAQQFPDLHSELNLSSLELGDSALYFCASSVDGFSPLYEQYFGPGTRLTVT.

This clonotype was observed a handful of times. The chain joins TRBV7-8 to TRBJ1-5, with a possible D match to TRBD1 (6 bases). There are 15 residues in the CDR3. Trimming removed 0 bases from V and 6 bases from J, with 12 bases in between. CDR1 SGHVS and CDR2 FQNEAQ come from the germline V gene. The CDR3 DNA follows: TGTGCCAGCAGCTTAGCGCAAGGGGGGAGTCAGCCCCAGCATTTT. Translated: CASSLAQGGSQPQHF.

V usage is TRBV7-9 and J usage is TRBJ2-7; a weak D match, TRBD2 (5 bases). V was pared by 2 bases and J by 2 bases, with 10 bases between. The germline V gene encodes CDR1 SEHNR and CDR2 FQNEAQ (reference sequence). The CDR3 length is 14 residues. The CDR3 loop reads CASSLRGKPYEQYF. The DNA of the CDR3 is TGTGCCAGCAGCTTAAGAGGGAAACCCTACGAGCAGTACTTC.

This clonotype appeared many times. The V and J genes are TRBV29-1 and TRBJ2-7; tentatively, D is TRBD1 (5 bases). Germline V lookup: CDR1 SQVTM, CDR2 ANQGSEA. Trimming removed 1 base from V and 5 bases from J, with 12 bases in between. The CDR3 has 13 amino acids. CDR3 sequence reads: CSVEVPGYHEQYF. CDR3 bases: TGCAGCGTTGAAGTTCCAGGGTACCACGAGCAGTACTTC.